The present T cell receptor (beta chain) was sequenced within a study of shared clonotypes between healthy human individuals. The repertoire was sequenced with immunoSEQ multiplex PCR; TCRdb's copy has only in-frame clones and lacks some. The sample yields about 1.1 million clones, roughly 80% seen once. Deletions cut 0 bases from V and 4 bases from J, with 15 bases between. The CDR3 is 17 amino acids. Germline CDR1 reads LGHNA; CDR2 reads YNFKEQ. The TCR comes from a man aged 18-30 years in good health. Some clones in this sample may be carry-over from other donors' samples. This rearrangement joins TRBV4-2 to TRBJ2-2; the D gene is possibly TRBD2 (6 bases). Sequencing used memory CD4+ T cells from PBMCs. Subset described: CD45RA-negative fraction. Here the CDR3 reads CASSQDVGTTSTGELFF. The CDR3 DNA follows: TGTGCCAGCAGCCAAGATGTGGGGACGACTAGCACCGGGGAGCTGTTTTTT.